This T cell receptor (beta chain) was documented in a study of neurological immune-mediated disorders. Study results and caveats: None of the CDR3 amino acid sequences found in expanded clones was shared across subjects. This suggests that the TCR-beta repertoires were private in all groups. A possible signature was seen in one related-CDR3 cluster, into which phylogenetic grouping placed the repertoires of 18 of 34 multiple sclerosis patients.

Germline loops: CDR1 LNHDA, CDR2 SQIVND (reference sequence). This CDR3 contains 13 residues. V was trimmed by 2 bases and J by 6 bases, leaving 8 bases between them. Libraries used 2 million unsorted PBMCs kept frozen in RNAlater. The cDNA was generated through 5'RACE incorporating 10-nucleotide random UMIs. Using its own MiXCR run on the 5' RACE reads, TCRdb lists one record per CDR3 protein. The sample yields more than 45,000 distinct CDR3 sequences, less than 5% seen once. This clonotype was counted ten times or more. The antigen remains undetermined. Sequencing was performed on PBMCs. This receptor was obtained from a man between 50 and 59 years old with multiple sclerosis. The chain carries TRBV19 and TRBJ1-5; no clear D. CDR3 region: CASSIILAQPQHF. CDR3 in DNA: TGTGCCAGTAGTATAATCCTTGCTCAGCCCCAGCATTTT. Variable domain in full (rest from reference TRBV19 and TRBJ1-5): DGGITQSPKYLFRKEGQNVTLSCEQNLNHDAMYWYRQDPGQGLRLIYYSQIVNDFQKGDIAEGYSVSREKKESFPLTVTSAQKNPTAFYLCASSIILAQPQHFGDGTRLSIL.